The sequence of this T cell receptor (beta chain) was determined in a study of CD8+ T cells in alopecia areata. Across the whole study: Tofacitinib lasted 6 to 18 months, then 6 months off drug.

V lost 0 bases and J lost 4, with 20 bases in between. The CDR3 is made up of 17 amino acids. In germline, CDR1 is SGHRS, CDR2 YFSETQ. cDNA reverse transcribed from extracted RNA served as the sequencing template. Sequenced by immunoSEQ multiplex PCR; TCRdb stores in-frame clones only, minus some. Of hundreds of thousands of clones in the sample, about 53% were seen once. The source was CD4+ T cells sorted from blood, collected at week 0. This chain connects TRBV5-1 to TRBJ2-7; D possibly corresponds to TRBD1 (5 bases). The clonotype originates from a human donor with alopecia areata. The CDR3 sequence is CASSLEGPLSPAYEQYF. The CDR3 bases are TGCGCCAGCAGCTTGGAGGGGCCTCTTTCCCCGGCTTACGAGCAGTACTTC.